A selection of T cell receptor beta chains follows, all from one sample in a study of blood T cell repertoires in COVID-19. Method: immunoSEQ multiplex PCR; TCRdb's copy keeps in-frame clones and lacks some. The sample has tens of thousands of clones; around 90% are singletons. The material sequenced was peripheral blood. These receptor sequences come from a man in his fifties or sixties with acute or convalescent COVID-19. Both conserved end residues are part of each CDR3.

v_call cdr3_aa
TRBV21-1 CASSKDRVGYGYTF
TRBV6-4 CASSDQRISTDTQYF
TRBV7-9 CASSLGDGGGNQPQHF
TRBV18 CASSRVTGYPNTEAFF
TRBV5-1 CASSLFAGGNTEAFF
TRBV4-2 CASSGRGVDGNTIYF
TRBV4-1 CASSQDQGKGQETQYF
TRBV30 CARGQGWSGANVLTF
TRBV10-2 CASSDWGRQIRDYGYTF
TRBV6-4 CASSDPAGTSGLTTQYF
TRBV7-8 CASSTWTGEVDEQYF
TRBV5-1 CASSPRTGSTEAFF
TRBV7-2 CASSVTGLALNEQFF
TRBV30 CAWNERKLAGLNNEQFF
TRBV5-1 CASSLTAGGIAGELFF
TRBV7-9 CASSPDTKGFYEQYF
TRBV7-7 CASSPDTYEQYF
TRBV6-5 CASSQKAGPLYEQYF
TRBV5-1 CASSFGTSGYNEQFF
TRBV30 CAWSVRAGVENSPLHF
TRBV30 CAWSSGTSGRTGELFF
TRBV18 CASSPLTSGYTDTQYF
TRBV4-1 CASSQLGQGNEKLFF
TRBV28 CASSLRTGGGYGYTF
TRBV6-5 CASSYSPSAHGELFF
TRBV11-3 CASSLGGWPDRFIQYF
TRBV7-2 CASSPAGPATGELFF
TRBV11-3 CASSRSGSAHEQYF
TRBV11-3 CASSPHSTSTDTQYF
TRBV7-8 CASSFQFGDGYTF
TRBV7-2 CASSSQRGEQFF
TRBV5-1 CASGGGGPTDTQYF
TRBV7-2 CASSRVGRGRDIQYF
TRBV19 CASSIVGASSLDEQYF
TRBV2 CASGLQGASGDTQYF
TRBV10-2 CASTQTSGSIQETQYF
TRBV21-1 CASSRGVFGGLEDEQYF
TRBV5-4 CASSFEETQYF